These 9 T cell receptor beta chains share one sample of origin, sequenced in a study of cytomegalovirus exposure and HLA in healthy donors (dated by TCRdb to the late 2010s). Library construction relied on the immunoSEQ multiplex PCR assay. TCRdb limited this immuneACCESS table to in-frame rearrangements with V and J called. A share of clones is missing; checked studies link under half to unresolved V genes, and the rest is unexplained. The table for this sample lists 90,000 to 150,000 clones; roughly 82% of them were counted only once. The ten largest clones capture nearly 5% of the sample. Sequenced material: PBMCs. The receptors were sampled from a man aged 18 to 29 in good health and CMV-seronegative.

This sequence joins TRBV11-3 and TRBJ1-1; no reliable D call. V gave up 4 bases and J gave up 4 bases, with 10 bases separating them. Germline-derived CDR1 and CDR2 are SGHNT and YENEEA. The length of the CDR3 is 13 residues. The CDR3 bases are TGTGCCAGCAGCTCCGACACGAGCACTGAAGCTTTCTTT. Translation gives CASSSDTSTEAFF. Complete variable domain (other parts from reference TRBV11-3 and TRBJ1-1): EAGVVQSPRYKIIEKKQPVAFWCNPISGHNTLYWYLQNLGQGPELLIRYENEEAVDDSQLPKDRFSAERLKGVDSTLKIQPAELGDSAVYLCASSSDTSTEAFFGQGTRLTVV.

The chain is built from TRBV30 and TRBJ1-1; TRBD1 might be the D (5 bases). The CDR3 has 11 amino acids. The V gene's germline CDR1 is GTSNPN and CDR2 SVGIG (reference sequence). The V end was cut by 5 bases, the J end by 11 bases, with 15 bases between. In DNA form, the CDR3 reads TGTGCCTGGGGGGTGGGAGGGGATGCTTTCTTT. Its protein product is CAWGVGGDAFF.

This clone is a singleton in its sample. The chain couples TRBV15 to TRBJ2-4; 8 bases match TRBD1. Germline V gene sequence: CDR1 LNHNV, CDR2 YYDKDF (reference sequence). The CDR3 totals 15 residues. The ends lost 2 bases at V and 6 bases at J; junction bases unmatched: 6. DNA for the CDR3: TGTGCCACCAGCAGACGACAGGGGAGAGGAAACATTCAGTACTTC. It encodes CATSRRQGRGNIQYF.

The genes are TRBV19 and TRBJ2-7; a possible D gene is TRBD2 (7 bases). CDR1 and CDR2 from the germline V gene are LNHDA and SQIVND (reference sequence). CDR3 length: 16 amino acids. With 4 bases removed from V and 3 bases from J, the gap between germline ends came to 19 bases. The CDR3 region is CASSKDSGNPRYEQYF. The CDR3 DNA is TGTGCCAGTAGTAAGGACAGCGGGAATCCCCGCTACGAGCAGTACTTC.

This chain connects TRBV15 to TRBJ2-5, with 11 positions matching TRBD1. The germline gives CDR1 LNHNV, CDR2 YYDKDF (reference sequence). The CDR3 contains 19 residues. The V and J ends lost 0 bases and 4 bases, in that order; junction bases with no gene match: 13. DNA for the CDR3: TGTGCCACCAGCAGAGATCTAAGAGTTGGGACAGGGGGGCCAGAGACCCAGTACTTC. Translated, it gives CATSRDLRVGTGGPETQYF.

The CDR3 nucleotides read TGTGCCATCAGTGAGACCTACAGGGGTATAGGTGGGAATGAGCAGTTCTTC. Protein product: CAISETYRGIGGNEQFF. The V gene is TRBV10-3, the J gene TRBJ2-1; TRBD1 matches at 7 bases. Trimming took 2 bases from V and 7 from J; bases not matched to a gene: 14. The CDR3 contains 17 residues. Germline CDR1 is ENHRY and CDR2 is SYGVKD.

The chain employs TRBV11-2 and TRBJ2-7, with 8 bases fitting TRBD1. This CDR3 is 14 amino acids long. Germline CDR1 SGHAT, CDR2 FQNNGV. V trimming: 5 bases; J trimming: 0 bases; junction bases outside the gene matches: 3. CDR3 DNA sequence: TGTGCCAGCAGCGTGACAGGGGACTCCTACGAGCAGTACTTC. This encodes CASSVTGDSYEQYF. Full variable domain (remainder filled in from reference TRBV11-2 and TRBJ2-7): EAGVAQSPRYKIIEKRQSVAFWCNPISGHATLYWYQQILGQGPKLLIQFQNNGVVDDSQLPKDRFSAERLKGVDSTLKIQPAKLEDSAVYLCASSVTGDSYEQYFGPGTRLTVT.

The chain links TRBV9 to TRBJ2-7; 10 bases align to TRBD2. Germline CDR1 is SGDLS and CDR2 is YYNGEE. The CDR3 length is 17 residues. The V segment lost 0 bases and the J segment 7 bases; nucleotides outside the gene matches: 13. The CDR3 coding sequence is TGTGCCAGCAGCGTAGACCCTACTAGCGGGGTAAAAGGGGAGCAGTACTTC. It encodes CASSVDPTSGVKGEQYF.

V and J are TRBV5-4 and TRBJ1-4, with D possibly TRBD1 on 6 matching bases. The length of the CDR3 is 14 residues. Germline CDR1 SGHNT, CDR2 YYREEE (reference sequence). V lost 3 bases and J 7 bases, leaving 13 bases between the germline ends. In DNA form, the CDR3 reads TGTGCCAGCAGCTCGGGTGGACAGTTTGAAAAACTGTTTTTT. Encoded protein: CASSSGGQFEKLFF.